The 13 T cell receptor beta chains below all came from one sample that was sequenced in a study of T cells expressing NK-cell markers. For each CDR3 protein, TCRdb gives one entry from its re-call of the 5' RACE reads, without DNA. In all, the sample yields around 100,000 distinct CDR3 sequences. Sequenced input: blood T cells: a sorted CD56 or NKG2C T cell subset, CD4+ or CD8+ T cells, or bulk PBMC T cells (not recorded which). The origin of the receptors is a woman between 18 and 75 years old in good health.

The CDR3 spells CATRAQDGTDTQYF. The chain uses TRBV24-1 and TRBJ2-3; without DNA, the TCRdb call of TRBD2 cannot be checked. The CDR3 sequence is 14 residues long. Germline CDR1 reads KGHDR; CDR2 reads SFDVKD.

This chain connects TRBV12-3 or TRBV12-4 to TRBJ2-1; TCRdb's D gene call, TRBD2, goes unchecked for lack of DNA. The CDR3 covers 16 residues. The CDR3 sequence: CASRFTLSGSYNEQFF.

The V call is TRBV27, the J call TRBJ2-5; with no DNA, the TCRdb D assignment of TRBD2 cannot be verified. Per germline, CDR1 MNHEY and CDR2 SMNVEV (reference sequence). This CDR3 comprises 12 residues. This chain's CDR3 is CASKGLQETQYF.

The J gene is TRBJ2-3, the V gene TRBV28. Germline-derived CDR1 and CDR2 are MDHEN and SYDVKM. CDR3 length equals 14 residues. This chain's CDR3 is CASSSAGRTDTQYF.

The rearrangement uses TRBV7-3 and TRBJ2-3; TCRdb's D gene call, TRBD1, goes unchecked for lack of DNA. Germline values: CDR1 SGHTA, CDR2 FQGTGA. CDR3 size: 14 residues. The chain's CDR3 is CASSLLGGTDTQYF.

The genes are TRBV2 and TRBJ1-1. The germline CDR1 and CDR2 sequences are SNHLY and FYNNEI. The CDR3 spans 14 residues. The CDR3 sequence: CASIHLQLNTEAFF.

The rearrangement links TRBV7-8 to TRBJ2-3; TCRdb reports TRBD1, a call that lacks DNA to check it against. The germline gives CDR1 SGHVS, CDR2 FQNEAQ. This CDR3 comprises 16 residues. CDR3 amino acids: CASSNYAGGAVDTQYF.

The chain joins TRBV7-9 to TRBJ2-7. Germline lookup yields CDR1 SEHNR and CDR2 FQNEAQ (reference sequence). This CDR3 has 13 amino acids. The CDR3 protein is CASRSATRYEQYF.

V and J are TRBV25-1 and TRBJ2-1; TCRdb lists TRBD2, though no DNA is available to test this call. Per the germline V gene, CDR1 is MGHDK and CDR2 is SYGVNS. This CDR3 spans 14 amino acids. CDR3 residues: CASSELAEYNEQFF. The entire variable domain, with the rest obtained from reference TRBV25-1 and TRBJ2-1, is as follows: EADIYQTPRYLVIGTGKKITLECSQTMGHDKMYWYQQDPGMELHLIHYSYGVNSTEKGDLSSESTVSRIRTEHFPLTLESARPSHTSQYLCASSELAEYNEQFFGPGTRLTVL.

This chain joins TRBV7-9 and TRBJ2-7; TCRdb's D gene call, TRBD2, goes unchecked for lack of DNA. CDR1 is SEHNR, CDR2 FQNEAQ, per germline (reference sequence). There are 15 residues in the CDR3. CDR3 sequence: CASSLLAGGPNEQYF.

The V call is TRBV6-5, the J call TRBJ2-3; the TCRdb D gene call, TRBD1, has no DNA to confirm it. The CDR3 sequence is 18 residues long. The germline CDR1 and CDR2 sequences are MNHEY and SVGAGI. The CDR3 protein is CASSFGQAGGPSTDTQYF.

V usage is TRBV5-6 and J usage is TRBJ2-6. CDR3 length equals 17 residues. Germline V gives CDR1 SGHDT, CDR2 YYEEEE. CDR3 in amino acids: CASSLVGQSLVTNVLTF. The complete variable domain, with remaining parts taken from reference TRBV5-6 and TRBJ2-6, reads DAGVTQSPTHLIKTRGQQVTLRCSPKSGHDTVSWYQQALGQGPQFIFQYYEEEERQRGNFPDRFSGHQFPNYSSELNVNALLLGDSALYLCASSLVGQSLVTNVLTFGAGSRLTVL.

The chain recombines TRBV10-3 with TRBJ1-5. This CDR3 has 15 residues. Looked up from germline, CDR1 is ENHRY and CDR2 is SYGVKD. The CDR3 protein is CAISESGQTYQPQHF.